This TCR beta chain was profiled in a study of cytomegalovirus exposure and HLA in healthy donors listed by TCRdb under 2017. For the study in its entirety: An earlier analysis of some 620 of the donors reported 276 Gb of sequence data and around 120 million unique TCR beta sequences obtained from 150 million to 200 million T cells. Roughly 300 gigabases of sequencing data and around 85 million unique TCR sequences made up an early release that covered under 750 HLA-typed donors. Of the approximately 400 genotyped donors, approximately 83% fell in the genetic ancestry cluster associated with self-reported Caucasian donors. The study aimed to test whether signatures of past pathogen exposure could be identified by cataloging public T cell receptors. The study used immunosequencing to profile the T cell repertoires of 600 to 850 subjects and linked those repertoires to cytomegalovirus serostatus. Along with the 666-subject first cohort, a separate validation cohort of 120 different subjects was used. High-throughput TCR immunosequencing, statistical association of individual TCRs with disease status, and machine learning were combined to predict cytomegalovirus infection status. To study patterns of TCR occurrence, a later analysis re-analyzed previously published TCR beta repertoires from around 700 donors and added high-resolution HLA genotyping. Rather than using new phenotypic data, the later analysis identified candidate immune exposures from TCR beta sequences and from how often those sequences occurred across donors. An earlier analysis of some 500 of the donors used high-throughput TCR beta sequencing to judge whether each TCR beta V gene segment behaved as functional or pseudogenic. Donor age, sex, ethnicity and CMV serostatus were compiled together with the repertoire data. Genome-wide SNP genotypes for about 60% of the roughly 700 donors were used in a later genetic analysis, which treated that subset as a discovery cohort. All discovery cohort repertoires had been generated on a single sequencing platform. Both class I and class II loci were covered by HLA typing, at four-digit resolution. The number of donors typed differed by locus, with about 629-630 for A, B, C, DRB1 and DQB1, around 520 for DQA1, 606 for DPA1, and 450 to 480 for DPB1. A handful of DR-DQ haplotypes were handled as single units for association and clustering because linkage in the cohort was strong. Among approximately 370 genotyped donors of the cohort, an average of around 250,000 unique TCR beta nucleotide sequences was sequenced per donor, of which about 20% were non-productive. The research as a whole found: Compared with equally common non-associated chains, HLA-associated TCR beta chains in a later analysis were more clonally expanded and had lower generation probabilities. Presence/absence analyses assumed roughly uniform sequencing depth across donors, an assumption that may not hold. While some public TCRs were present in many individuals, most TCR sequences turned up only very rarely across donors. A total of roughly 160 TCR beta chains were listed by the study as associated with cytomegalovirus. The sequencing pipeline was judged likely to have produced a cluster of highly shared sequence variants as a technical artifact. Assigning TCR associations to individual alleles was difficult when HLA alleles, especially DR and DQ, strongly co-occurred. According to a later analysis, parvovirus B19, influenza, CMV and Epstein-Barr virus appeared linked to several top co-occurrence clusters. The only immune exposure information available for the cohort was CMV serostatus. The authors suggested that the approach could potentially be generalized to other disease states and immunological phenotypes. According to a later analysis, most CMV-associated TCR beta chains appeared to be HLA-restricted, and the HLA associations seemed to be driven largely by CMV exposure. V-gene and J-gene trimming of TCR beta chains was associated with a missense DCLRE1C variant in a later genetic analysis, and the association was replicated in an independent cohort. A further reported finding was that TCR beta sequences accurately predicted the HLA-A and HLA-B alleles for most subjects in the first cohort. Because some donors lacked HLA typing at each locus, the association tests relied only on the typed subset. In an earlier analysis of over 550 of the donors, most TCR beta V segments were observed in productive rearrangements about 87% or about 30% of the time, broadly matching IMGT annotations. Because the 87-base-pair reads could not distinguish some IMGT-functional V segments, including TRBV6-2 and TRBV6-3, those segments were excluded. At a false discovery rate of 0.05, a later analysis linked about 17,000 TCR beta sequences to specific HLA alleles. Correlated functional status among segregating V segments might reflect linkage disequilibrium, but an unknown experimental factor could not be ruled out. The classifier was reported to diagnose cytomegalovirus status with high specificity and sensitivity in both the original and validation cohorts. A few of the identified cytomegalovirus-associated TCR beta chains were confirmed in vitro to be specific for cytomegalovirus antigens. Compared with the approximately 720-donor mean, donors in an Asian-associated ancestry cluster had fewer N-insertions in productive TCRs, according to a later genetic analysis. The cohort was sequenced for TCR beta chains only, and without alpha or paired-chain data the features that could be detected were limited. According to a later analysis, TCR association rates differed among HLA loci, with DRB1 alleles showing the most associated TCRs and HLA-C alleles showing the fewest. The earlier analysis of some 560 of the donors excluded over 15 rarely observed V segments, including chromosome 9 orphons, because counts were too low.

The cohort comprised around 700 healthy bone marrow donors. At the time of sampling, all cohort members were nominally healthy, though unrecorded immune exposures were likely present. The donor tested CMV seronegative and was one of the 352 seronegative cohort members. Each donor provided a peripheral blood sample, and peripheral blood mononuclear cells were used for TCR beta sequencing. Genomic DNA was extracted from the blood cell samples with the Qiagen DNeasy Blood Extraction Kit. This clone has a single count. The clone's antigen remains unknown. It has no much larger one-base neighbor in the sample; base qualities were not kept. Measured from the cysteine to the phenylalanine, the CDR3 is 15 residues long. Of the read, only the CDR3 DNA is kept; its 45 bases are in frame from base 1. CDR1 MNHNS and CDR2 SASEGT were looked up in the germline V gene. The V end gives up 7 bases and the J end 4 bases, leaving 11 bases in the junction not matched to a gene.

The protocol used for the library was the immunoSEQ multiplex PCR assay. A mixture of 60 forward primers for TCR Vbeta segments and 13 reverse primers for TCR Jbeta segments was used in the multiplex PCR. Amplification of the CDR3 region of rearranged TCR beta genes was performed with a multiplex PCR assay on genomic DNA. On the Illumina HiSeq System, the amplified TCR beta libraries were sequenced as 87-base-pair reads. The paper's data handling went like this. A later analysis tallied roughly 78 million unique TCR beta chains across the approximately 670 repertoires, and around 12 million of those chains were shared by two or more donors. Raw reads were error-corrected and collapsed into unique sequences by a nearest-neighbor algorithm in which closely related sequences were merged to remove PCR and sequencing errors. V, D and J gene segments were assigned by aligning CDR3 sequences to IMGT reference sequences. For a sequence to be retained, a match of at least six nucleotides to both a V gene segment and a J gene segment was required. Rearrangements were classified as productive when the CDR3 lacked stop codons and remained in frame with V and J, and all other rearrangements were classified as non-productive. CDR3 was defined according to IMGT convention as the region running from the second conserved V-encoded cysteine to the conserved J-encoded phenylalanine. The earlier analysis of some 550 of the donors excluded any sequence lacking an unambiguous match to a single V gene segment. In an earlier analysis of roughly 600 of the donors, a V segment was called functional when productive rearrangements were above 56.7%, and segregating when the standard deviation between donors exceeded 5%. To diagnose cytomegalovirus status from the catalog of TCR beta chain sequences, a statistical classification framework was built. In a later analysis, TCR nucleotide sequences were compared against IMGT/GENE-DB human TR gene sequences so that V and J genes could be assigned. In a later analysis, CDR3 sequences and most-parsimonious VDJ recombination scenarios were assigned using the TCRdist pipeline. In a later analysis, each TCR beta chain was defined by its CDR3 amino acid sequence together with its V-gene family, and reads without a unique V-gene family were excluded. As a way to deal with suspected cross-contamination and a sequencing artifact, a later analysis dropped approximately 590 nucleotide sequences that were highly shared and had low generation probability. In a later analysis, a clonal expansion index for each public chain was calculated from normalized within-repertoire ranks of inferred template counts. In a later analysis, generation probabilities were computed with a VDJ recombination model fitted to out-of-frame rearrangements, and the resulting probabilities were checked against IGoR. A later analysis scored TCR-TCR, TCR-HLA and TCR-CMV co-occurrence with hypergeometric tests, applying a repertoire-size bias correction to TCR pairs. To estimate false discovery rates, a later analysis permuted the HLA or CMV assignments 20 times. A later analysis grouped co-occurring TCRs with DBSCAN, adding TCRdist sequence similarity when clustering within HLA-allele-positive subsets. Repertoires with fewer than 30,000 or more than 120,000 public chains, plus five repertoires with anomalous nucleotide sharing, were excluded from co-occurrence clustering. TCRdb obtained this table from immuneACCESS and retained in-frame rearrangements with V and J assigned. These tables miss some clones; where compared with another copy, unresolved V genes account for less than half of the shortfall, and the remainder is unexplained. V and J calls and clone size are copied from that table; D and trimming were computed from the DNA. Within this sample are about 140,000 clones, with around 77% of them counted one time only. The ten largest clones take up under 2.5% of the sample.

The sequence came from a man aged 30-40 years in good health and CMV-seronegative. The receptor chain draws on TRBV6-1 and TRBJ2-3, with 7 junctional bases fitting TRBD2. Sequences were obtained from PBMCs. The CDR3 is CASTPPTSEADTQYF. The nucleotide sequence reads TGTGCCAGCACCCCGCCAACTAGCGAGGCAGATACGCAGTATTTT.